The 20 T cell receptor beta chains reported below all come from one sample, sequenced in a study of blood T cells in healthy people across ages. A J-beta primer mix and a sample-barcoded 5' primer were used in a second PCR of about 7 to 12 cycles. TCRdb ran MiXCR on the 5' RACE reads and lists one entry per CDR3 protein. The sample contains roughly 800,000 distinct CDR3 sequences, 20% to 25% of which appear only once. These same data were also listed under a study on T cells of mothers and their children.

The sample taken for sequencing was blood. All receptors derive from a boy aged 5-17 years in good health.

There are a few counts of this clonotype. The rearrangement joins TRBV7-6 to TRBJ2-3, with D hard to call. V was pared by 1 base and J by 4 bases, with 9 bases between. Germline values: CDR1 SGHVS, CDR2 FNYEAQ. The length of the CDR3 is 14 residues. Written as DNA, the CDR3 is TGTGCCAGCAGCTTAGAGACATGGTCAGATACGCAGTATTTT. Its protein product is CASSLETWSDTQYF.

This chain uses TRBV7-2 with TRBJ2-1, with D possibly matching TRBD2 (6 bases). CDR1 SGHTA and CDR2 FQGNSA come from the germline V gene. V shed 1 base and J shed 6 bases, with 10 bases lying between them. The CDR3 is made up of 14 amino acids. CDR3 sequence (DNA): TGTGCCAGCAGCTTAGGACTAGTTGGCAATGAGCAGTTCTTC. It yields the protein CASSLGLVGNEQFF. Complete variable domain (other parts from reference TRBV7-2 and TRBJ2-1): GAGVSQSPSNKVTEKGKDVELRCDPISGHTALYWYRQSLGQGLEFLIYFQGNSAPDKSGLPSDRFSAERTGGSVSTLTIQRTQQEDSAVYLCASSLGLVGNEQFFGPGTRLTVL.

The chain carries TRBV7-8 and TRBJ2-5; 7 bases match TRBD1. With the DNA end fitting TRBJ2-7 better, the J assignment may be wrong. The CDR3 has 15 residues. CDR1 is SGHVS and CDR2 is FQNEAQ in the germline V gene. CDR3 coding DNA: TGTGCCAGCAGCTTTGGAGACAGGGAGATAGACGAGCAGTACTTC. This sequence encodes CASSFGDREIDEQYF.

This clonotype has a handful of counts. The CDR3 loop reads CATSRVPDRAGELFF. CDR3 in DNA: TGTGCCACCAGCAGAGTCCCCGACCGGGCCGGGGAGCTGTTTTTT. The rearrangement uses TRBV15 and TRBJ2-2; D remains ambiguous. Germline V CDR1 and CDR2: LNHNV, YYDKDF (reference sequence). Trimming stripped 1 base from V and 6 bases from J, with 12 bases between. The CDR3 spans 15 residues. Combining the CDR3 with reference TRBV15 and TRBJ2-2 gives the whole variable domain DAMVIQNPRYQVTQFGKPVTLSCSQTLNHNVMYWYQQKSSQAPKLLFHYYDKDFNNEADTPDNFQSRRPNTSFCFLDIRSPGLGDTAMYLCATSRVPDRAGELFFGEGSRLTVL.

The chain joins TRBV12-3 or TRBV12-4 to TRBJ2-5; D may be TRBD1 or TRBD2 (6 bases each). The CDR3 has 15 residues. Trimming removed 3 bases at V and 5 bases at J, with 16 bases between. DNA of the CDR3: TGTGCCAGCAGTTTCTTCGGGGGCCCCGACGAGACCCAGTACTTC. It encodes CASSFFGGPDETQYF.

This clonotype was observed a handful of times. The rearrangement uses TRBV4-3 and TRBJ2-3, with 7 bases lining up with TRBD1. Trimming cost V 4 bases and J 2 bases; bases outside gene matches: 9. This CDR3 comprises 16 residues. CDR1 and CDR2 (germline): LGHNA, YSLEER. Here the CDR3 DNA reads TGCGCCAGCAGCCTTCACCGGGACAGAGTCACAGATACGCAGTATTTT. Its protein is CASSLHRDRVTDTQYF.

The chain carries TRBV20-1 and TRBJ2-5; D may be TRBD1 (8 bases). Near its end, the DNA agrees better with TRBJ2-1, so the J call may be wrong. The CDR3 is made up of 13 amino acids. The germline gives CDR1 DFQATT, CDR2 SNEGSKA (reference sequence). In DNA form, the CDR3 reads TGCAGTGCTCCGGCCCCGGACAGGGAGGGGCAGTTCTTC. It encodes CSAPAPDREGQFF.

J is TRBJ2-5 and V is TRBV3-1; 7 bases agree with TRBD2. The J call could be wrong; TRBJ2-1 is a better fit for the DNA end. The CDR3 totals 13 residues. Germline values: CDR1 LGHDT, CDR2 YNNKEL (reference sequence). The CDR3 coding sequence is TGTGCCAGCAGCCGCATACTAGCGTTTGAGCAGTTCTTC. Its translation is CASSRILAFEQFF.

This clonotype was seen more than once but under ten times. CDR3 in DNA: TGTGCCAGCAACTCTGGAGGGACCGGGGAGCTGTTTTTT. It translates to CASNSGGTGELFF. The chain employs TRBV9 and TRBJ2-2; TRBD2 is a possible D gene (6 bases). CDR3 length: 13 residues. V lost 6 bases and J 5 bases, leaving 11 bases between the germline ends. The germline CDR1 and CDR2 sequences are SGDLS and YYNGEE.

The rearrangement links TRBV28 to TRBJ2-3; TRBD2 matches 8 bases. Unmatched junction bases numbered 17, after V lost 6 bases and J lost 6 bases. This CDR3 contains 17 residues. In germline, CDR1 is MDHEN, CDR2 SYDVKM. Here the CDR3 reads CASRGTRSWGWDDTQYF. The CDR3 nucleotides read TGTGCCAGCAGGGGGACTAGAAGTTGGGGGTGGGACGATACGCAGTATTTT.

The rearrangement links TRBV12-3 or TRBV12-4 to TRBJ2-1; D is undetermined. V was shortened by 2 bases and J by 10 bases, with 15 bases between the two germline ends. The CDR3 spans 14 residues. The CDR3 DNA reads as TGTGCCAGCAGTTTAAACGCCAGACCCATCGAGCAGTTCTTC. Protein product: CASSLNARPIEQFF.

A few counts support this clonotype. V is TRBV2 and J is TRBJ2-7, with no clear D. V was clipped by 3 bases and J by 2 bases, with 14 bases between them. This CDR3 is built from 15 residues. Looked up from germline, CDR1 is SNHLY and CDR2 is FYNNEI. CDR3 residues: CASSDIRVSPYEQYF. The CDR3 region has the DNA TGTGCCAGCAGTGATATAAGGGTTTCTCCCTACGAGCAGTACTTC.

This clonotype was seen a few times. The chain carries TRBV5-5 and TRBJ1-1; no reliable D call. Trimming removed 2 bases at V and 7 bases at J, with 12 bases between. CDR1 SGHKS and CDR2 YYEKEE come from the germline V gene (reference sequence). The CDR3 loop spans 13 amino acids. The DNA for the CDR3 is TGTGCCAGCAGCTTAGATTTCACCAGTGAAGCTTTCTTT. Translation gives CASSLDFTSEAFF.

This clonotype turned up a few times. This chain connects TRBV10-3 to TRBJ2-7; the match to TRBD2 covers 8 bases. With 10 bases clipped from V and 3 bases from J, the junction kept 8 bases outside the gene matches. Germline CDR1 ENHRY, CDR2 SYGVKD. The CDR3 is 13 residues long. CDR3 region: CATGLALFYEQYF. The CDR3 DNA is TGTGCCACCGGACTAGCACTCTTCTACGAGCAGTACTTC.

A few counts support this clonotype. The rearrangement joins TRBV2 to TRBJ2-1, with D maybe TRBD1 (6 bases). The CDR3 runs to 17 residues. In germline, CDR1 is SNHLY, CDR2 FYNNEI. The germline V and J ends were trimmed by 4 bases and 4 bases, with 20 bases remaining between them. The CDR3 bases are TGTGCCAGCAGTGCCCTCCACGGAGGACAGATTTACAATGAGCAGTTCTTC. Amino acid sequence: CASSALHGGQIYNEQFF. Variable domain in full (rest from reference TRBV2 and TRBJ2-1): EPEVTQTPSHQVTQMGQEVILRCVPISNHLYFYWYRQILGQKVEFLVSFYNNEISEKSEIFDDQFSVERPDGSNFTLKIRSTKLEDSAMYFCASSALHGGQIYNEQFFGPGTRLTVL.

This sequence joins TRBV7-9 and TRBJ1-1, with no clear D. V lost 5 bases and J 4 bases, leaving 14 bases between the germline ends. Looked up from germline, CDR1 is SEHNR and CDR2 is FQNEAQ (reference sequence). The CDR3 spans 14 residues. The CDR3 loop reads CASSPLDLGTEAFF. For the CDR3, the DNA is TGTGCCAGCAGCCCGCTCGACCTCGGCACTGAAGCTTTCTTT.

The genes are TRBV4-1 and TRBJ2-1; 8 positions match TRBD1. Unmatched junction bases numbered 14, after V lost 3 bases and J lost 7 bases. Germline loops: CDR1 MGHRA, CDR2 YSYEKL. CDR3 size: 17 residues. The CDR3 is CASSHPRAGGDGNEQFF. CDR3 sequence (DNA): TGCGCCAGCAGCCACCCCAGGGCAGGGGGCGATGGGAATGAGCAGTTCTTC.

This clonotype was counted ten times or more. The J gene is TRBJ2-5, the V gene TRBV5-1; the D gene is possibly TRBD1 (5 bases). V was clipped by 0 bases and J by 1 base, with 10 bases between them. Germline CDR1 is SGHRS and CDR2 is YFSETQ. There are 15 residues in the CDR3. This CDR3 reads CASSLEAGPQETQYF. The CDR3 coding sequence is TGCGCCAGCAGCTTGGAGGCAGGGCCCCAAGAGACCCAGTACTTC. The full variable domain, completed using reference TRBV5-1 and TRBJ2-5, is KAGVTQTPRYLIKTRGQQVTLSCSPISGHRSVSWYQQTPGQGLQFLFEYFSETQRNKGNFPGRFSGRQFSNSRSEMNVSTLELGDSALYLCASSLEAGPQETQYFGPGTRLLVL.

This clonotype came up a few times. The chain recombines TRBV6-6 with TRBJ1-5, with a possible D match to TRBD1 (6 bases). Germline V lookup: CDR1 MNHNY, CDR2 SVGAGI (reference sequence). V dropped 6 bases and J dropped 4 bases, with 13 bases sitting between them. The CDR3 has 14 amino acids. CDR3 bases: TGTGCCAGCAGAACAGACAGGCGGAATCAGCCCCAGCATTTT. It encodes CASRTDRRNQPQHF.

The CDR3 sequence: CASSQEKLDYEQYF. The CDR3 DNA reads TGCGCCAGCAGCCAAGAAAAGCTGGACTACGAGCAGTACTTC. The genes are TRBV4-3 and TRBJ2-7; D is unresolved. V was trimmed by 0 bases and J by 3 bases, leaving 9 bases between them. CDR3 length: 14 residues. Per the germline V gene, CDR1 is LGHNA and CDR2 is YSLEER.